These 29 T cell receptor beta chains were all obtained from the same sample, sequenced in a study of beta chain features in type 1 diabetes listed by TCRdb under 2018. The method behind the library was the immunoSEQ multiplex PCR assay. The entire isolated RNA was reverse transcribed using the High Capacity cDNA Reverse Transcription Kit, and thus expressed TCRB transcripts were sequenced. The source is immuneACCESS, and TCRdb retained only in-frame sequences with V and J called. Part of the clones is not carried over; for the studies checked, unresolved V genes explain less than half of this, and the remainder is unexplained. This sample gives under 250,000 clones in total; approximately 10% of them show up just once. The ten largest clones capture 1% to 1.5% of the sample. Sequencing used central memory CD4+ T cells from blood. The receptors stem from a man younger than 35 in good health.

The chain combines TRBV7-2 with TRBJ2-4; 9 bases are a match to TRBD1. Germline V gene sequence: CDR1 SGHTA, CDR2 FQGNSA. J lost 6 bases, V lost 1 base, and 10 bases had no gene match. The CDR3 contains 17 residues. Written as DNA, the CDR3 is TGTGCCAGCAGCTTAGGGGGGACAGGGTTGAGGCTAAACATTCAGTACTTC. Translated: CASSLGGTGLRLNIQYF. Full variable domain (remainder filled in from reference TRBV7-2 and TRBJ2-4): GAGVSQSPSNKVTEKGKDVELRCDPISGHTALYWYRQSLGQGLEFLIYFQGNSAPDKSGLPSDRFSAERTGGSVSTLTIQRTQQEDSAVYLCASSLGGTGLRLNIQYFGAGTRLSVL.

The J gene is TRBJ2-7, the V gene TRBV30; 8 bases fit TRBD1. Germline values: CDR1 GTSNPN, CDR2 SVGIG (reference sequence). This CDR3 contains 15 residues. V dropped 5 bases and J dropped 0; count of bases not matched to a gene: 9. The CDR3 sequence is CAWARTGRSSYEQYF. CDR3 DNA: TGTGCCTGGGCTCGGACAGGGAGGAGCTCCTACGAGCAGTACTTC.

This clone was found a few times. The chain is built from TRBV7-2 and TRBJ1-1; D gene unclear. Germline CDR1 SGHTA, CDR2 FQGNSA. The CDR3 spans 14 residues. Deletions cut 6 bases from V and 1 base from J, with 12 bases between. The CDR3: CASRRGNSNTEAFF. The CDR3 coding sequence is TGTGCCAGCAGAAGAGGGAATTCGAACACTGAAGCTTTCTTT.

This clone was observed a handful of times. This sequence joins TRBV29-1 and TRBJ2-1; D uncertain. Germline loops: CDR1 SQVTM, CDR2 ANQGSEA. Trimming cost V 7 bases and J 7 bases, with 11 bases left between them. This CDR3 comprises 11 residues. For the CDR3, the DNA is TGCAGCGCACTACGGTGGAATGAGCAGTTCTTC. Translation gives CSALRWNEQFF.

The CDR3 nucleotides are TGTGCCAGCAGTGTCCAGGGGTACGGGGAGCTGTTTTTT. Amino acids: CASSVQGYGELFF. The chain uses TRBV2 and TRBJ2-2; possible D gene TRBD1, 6 bases. The CDR3 totals 13 residues. With 4 bases removed from V and 7 bases from J, the gap between germline ends came to 10 bases. The germline CDR1 and CDR2 sequences are SNHLY and FYNNEI.

The J gene is TRBJ2-3, the V gene TRBV29-1; perhaps TRBD2 as D (6 bases). This CDR3 region has 12 residues. V gave up 8 bases and J gave up 3 bases, with 12 bases separating them. Looked up from germline, CDR1 is SQVTM and CDR2 is ANQGSEA. CDR3 DNA: TGCAGCCTCGAGGAGGGGACAGATACGCAGTATTTT. It codes for CSLEEGTDTQYF.

The V and J genes are TRBV30 and TRBJ2-5; D call uncertain. There are 17 residues in the CDR3. V was pared by 0 bases and J by 0 bases, with 17 bases between. Germline assignment: CDR1 GTSNPN and CDR2 SVGIG (reference sequence). CDR3 protein: CAWSVPRLQNYQETQYF. In nucleotides, the CDR3 is TGTGCCTGGAGTGTACCGCGGTTGCAGAACTACCAAGAGACCCAGTACTTC.

This clone was detected only a few times. Distinct nucleotide sequences in the sample also encode this CDR3. The chain recombines TRBV28 with TRBJ2-3, with 10 positions matching TRBD2. From germline, CDR1 is MDHEN and CDR2 SYDVKM. The trim removed 1 base at V and 5 bases at J, leaving 6 bases unmatched. The CDR3 sequence is 16 residues long. CDR3 DNA: TGTGCCAGCAGTTTATTTCTAGCGGGAGTGTTAGATACGCAGTATTTT. This codes for CASSLFLAGVLDTQYF.

The chain combines TRBV11-2 with TRBJ2-1; 7 bases line up with TRBD1. This CDR3 has 12 amino acids. Per germline, CDR1 SGHAT and CDR2 FQNNGV. Trimming took 5 bases from V and 9 from J; bases not matched to a gene: 4. The CDR3 region is CASSRAGGEQFF. CDR3 nucleotides: TGTGCCAGCAGCCGTGCAGGGGGTGAGCAGTTCTTC.

There are a few counts of this clone. This chain joins TRBV2 and TRBJ2-5; 7 bases fit TRBD1. Germline CDR1 SNHLY, CDR2 FYNNEI. Trimming cost V 7 bases and J 2 bases; bases outside gene matches: 4. The CDR3 contains 13 residues. DNA of the CDR3: TGTGCCAGCAACAGGGGCAGTCAAGAGACCCAGTACTTC. It translates to CASNRGSQETQYF.

This clone was detected a few times. The CDR3 here is CASSYSGRVEEQFF. The DNA of the CDR3 is TGTGCCAGCAGTTACTCGGGCAGGGTGGAAGAGCAGTTCTTC. The chain recombines TRBV6-5 with TRBJ2-1, with D maybe TRBD1 (5 bases). Germline CDR1 and CDR2: MNHEY and SVGAGI. V shed 0 bases and J shed 10 bases, with 13 bases lying between them. The CDR3 covers 14 residues.

This chain connects TRBV25-1 to TRBJ2-1; TRBD2 might be the D (5 bases). Trimming pared 3 bases from V and 2 bases from J, leaving 17 bases between. The CDR3 is 17 amino acids. CDR1 is MGHDK, CDR2 SYGVNS, per germline. This CDR3 reads CASSEVRANMAYNEQFF. The CDR3 bases are TGTGCCAGCAGTGAGGTGAGGGCTAATATGGCCTACAATGAGCAGTTCTTC.

J is TRBJ2-5 and V is TRBV5-4, with TRBD1 matching over 7 bases. The CDR3 spans 14 residues. The germline gives CDR1 SGHNT, CDR2 YYREEE (reference sequence). Trimming at V came to 3 bases and at J to 4 bases, leaving 6 bases not matched to a gene. Here the CDR3 reads CASSSRGPGETQYF. The CDR3 coding sequence is TGTGCCAGCAGCTCGAGGGGGCCGGGAGAGACCCAGTACTTC.

This chain links TRBV9 with TRBJ2-1; TRBD1 matches at 11 bases. Per germline, CDR1 SGDLS and CDR2 YYNGEE. V shed 4 bases, J shed 4 bases, and the junction held 4 bases outside the gene matches. The CDR3 sequence is 15 residues long. The CDR3 reads CASSFGTGGYNEQFF. CDR3 DNA sequence: TGTGCCAGCAGCTTTGGGACAGGGGGTTACAATGAGCAGTTCTTC.

J is TRBJ1-4 and V is TRBV7-2; no clear D. The CDR3 extends over 13 amino acids. Per germline, CDR1 SGHTA and CDR2 FQGNSA. V was shortened by 1 base and J by 8 bases, with 8 bases between the two germline ends. The CDR3 spells CASSLVFSEKLFF. The CDR3, as DNA: TGTGCCAGCAGCTTAGTATTCTCCGAAAAACTGTTTTTT. Together with reference TRBV7-2 and TRBJ1-4, the CDR3 gives the full variable domain: GAGVSQSPSNKVTEKGKDVELRCDPISGHTALYWYRQSLGQGLEFLIYFQGNSAPDKSGLPSDRFSAERTGGSVSTLTIQRTQQEDSAVYLCASSLVFSEKLFFGSGTQLSVL.

To note about this clone: A much larger clone lies one base from this, so it may be a read error. The gene calls are TRBV5-1 and TRBJ2-1, with 9 bases identical to TRBD2. This CDR3 is 17 amino acids long. Germline CDR1 SGHRS, CDR2 YFSETQ. J gave up 4 bases and V 4 bases, and 12 bases lay outside the gene matches. This CDR3 is CASSVAGGAGGYNEQFF. CDR3 in DNA: TGCGCCAGCAGCGTGGCCGGGGGAGCGGGAGGATACAATGAGCAGTTCTTC.

In this sample, this clone turned up a few times. The genes are TRBV30 and TRBJ2-3; TRBD1 might be the D (6 bases). The V gene lost 4 bases and the J gene lost 3 bases, with 14 bases spanning the gap. The CDR3 spans 14 residues. Germline lookup yields CDR1 GTSNPN and CDR2 SVGIG (reference sequence). The CDR3 loop is CAWNPGAVTDTQYF. The CDR3, as DNA: TGTGCCTGGAACCCAGGGGCGGTGACAGATACGCAGTATTTT.

This clone turned up a few times. V usage is TRBV7-8 and J usage is TRBJ1-1; 7 nucleotides align to TRBD1. Germline V CDR1 and CDR2: SGHVS, FQNEAQ. The J segment lost 6 bases and the V segment lost 7 bases, leaving 11 bases of the junction unmatched. This CDR3 is built from 14 residues. CDR3: CASTLGDSLSEAFF. For the CDR3, the DNA is TGTGCCAGCACCCTAGGGGACAGTCTATCTGAAGCTTTCTTT. Supplemented by reference TRBV7-8 and TRBJ1-1, the full variable domain reads GAGVSQSPRYKVAKRGQDVALRCDPISGHVSLFWYQQALGQGPEFLTYFQNEAQLDKSGLPSDRFFAERPEGSVSTLKIQRTQQEDSAVYLCASTLGDSLSEAFFGQGTRLTVV.

This clone showed up just a few times. DNA for the CDR3: TGTGCCAGCAGCGGGCGGGACAGGGAAGAGACCCAGTACTTC. Translating it yields CASSGRDREETQYF. The chain uses TRBV6-1 and TRBJ2-5; the match to TRBD1 covers 9 bases. The trim removed 6 bases at V and 3 bases at J, leaving 5 bases unmatched. CDR1 is MNHNS, CDR2 SASEGT, per germline. The CDR3 has 14 residues.

Regarding this clone: This sample includes further DNA sequences coding for the same CDR3. The chain is built from TRBV29-1 and TRBJ2-7, with D tentatively TRBD1 (5 bases). Germline V gene sequence: CDR1 SQVTM, CDR2 ANQGSEA. The CDR3 contains 13 residues. Deletions cut 7 bases from V and 0 bases from J, with 13 bases between. The CDR3 coding sequence is TGCAGCGGGCAGGGAAGGGGCTCCTACGAGCAGTACTTC. Protein product: CSGQGRGSYEQYF.

This clone was counted a few times. This chain links TRBV7-2 with TRBJ2-1; no firm D call. This CDR3 is built from 13 residues. The germline V and J ends were trimmed by 2 bases and 9 bases, with 11 bases remaining between them. Germline CDR1 SGHTA, CDR2 FQGNSA. CDR3 protein: CASSLQESREQFF. The CDR3 DNA reads as TGTGCCAGCAGCTTACAGGAAAGTCGTGAGCAGTTCTTC. The full variable domain, its missing parts supplied by reference TRBV7-2 and TRBJ2-1, is GAGVSQSPSNKVTEKGKDVELRCDPISGHTALYWYRQSLGQGLEFLIYFQGNSAPDKSGLPSDRFSAERTGGSVSTLTIQRTQQEDSAVYLCASSLQESREQFFGPGTRLTVL.

The rearrangement joins TRBV19 to TRBJ2-1, with D perhaps TRBD2 (6 bases). Per germline, CDR1 LNHDA and CDR2 SQIVND (reference sequence). There are 14 residues in the CDR3. V was cut by 3 bases and J by 8 bases, with 14 bases left in between. The CDR3 sequence is CASSIYSSVDEQFF. CDR3 DNA: TGTGCCAGTAGTATCTATTCTAGCGTCGATGAGCAGTTCTTC.

This clone was recorded a few times. V usage is TRBV6-1 and J usage is TRBJ2-7; D is unclear. Per germline, CDR1 MNHNS and CDR2 SASEGT. This CDR3 has 14 amino acids. V was cut by 0 bases and J by 5 bases, with 11 bases left in between. The CDR3, as DNA: TGTGCCAGCAGTGAAGCAGCTCTGCAGAACGAGCAGTACTTC. The encoded protein is CASSEAALQNEQYF.

The chain joins TRBV7-9 to TRBJ2-2; no clear D gene. V was cut by 5 bases and J by 2 bases, with 9 bases left in between. The CDR3 contains 14 residues. The germline V gene has CDR1 SEHNR and CDR2 FQNEAQ (reference sequence). The CDR3 sequence is CASSDTENTGELFF. The DNA for the CDR3 is TGTGCCAGCAGCGACACAGAAAACACCGGGGAGCTGTTTTTT.

The chain is built from TRBV29-1 and TRBJ2-5; possibly TRBD2 for D (5 bases). Deletions cut 4 bases from V and 3 bases from J, with 15 bases between. CDR3 size: 14 residues. Germline V lookup: CDR1 SQVTM, CDR2 ANQGSEA. Here the CDR3 reads CSVAPTGYKETQYF. The CDR3 DNA reads as TGCAGCGTTGCCCCTACGGGGTACAAAGAGACCCAGTACTTC.

The chain couples TRBV7-2 to TRBJ2-5; D is possibly TRBD2 (6 bases). This CDR3 has 14 residues. V lost 4 bases, J lost 4 bases, and 13 bases lay in between. Germline CDR1 is SGHTA and CDR2 is FQGNSA. CDR3 nucleotide sequence: TGTGCCAGCAGCTGGCGGGACTCCGGAGAGACCCAGTACTTC. Residues: CASSWRDSGETQYF.

The CDR3 nucleotides read TGTGCCTGGAGACGGGAGTTCAATGAGCAGTTCTTC. This encodes CAWRREFNEQFF. V is TRBV30 and J is TRBJ2-1, with a possible D match to TRBD2 (6 bases). Germline CDR1 GTSNPN, CDR2 SVGIG (reference sequence). The CDR3 spans 12 residues. V lost 3 bases and J 6 bases, leaving 9 bases between the germline ends.

This clone was counted between two and nine times. The chain is built from TRBV7-8 and TRBJ1-5, with a weak D call TRBD1 (5 bases). V was clipped by 1 base and J by 7 bases, with 8 bases between them. This CDR3 is 13 amino acids long. Germline CDR1 is SGHVS and CDR2 is FQNEAQ. As DNA, the CDR3 is TGTGCCAGCAGCTTAGAACGGGGCCAGCCCCAGCATTTT. Protein: CASSLERGQPQHF. The whole variable domain, remainder taken from reference TRBV7-8 and TRBJ1-5, is GAGVSQSPRYKVAKRGQDVALRCDPISGHVSLFWYQQALGQGPEFLTYFQNEAQLDKSGLPSDRFFAERPEGSVSTLKIQRTQQEDSAVYLCASSLERGQPQHFGDGTRLSIL.

The CDR3 loop reads CASSTPFGRYEQYF. The CDR3 DNA reads TGTGCCAGTAGTACTCCCTTTGGGCGCTACGAGCAGTACTTC. The chain carries TRBV19 and TRBJ2-7; no reliable D call. V was clipped by 4 bases and J by 3 bases, with 13 bases between them. The germline V gene encodes CDR1 LNHDA and CDR2 SQIVND (reference sequence). The CDR3 loop spans 14 amino acids.